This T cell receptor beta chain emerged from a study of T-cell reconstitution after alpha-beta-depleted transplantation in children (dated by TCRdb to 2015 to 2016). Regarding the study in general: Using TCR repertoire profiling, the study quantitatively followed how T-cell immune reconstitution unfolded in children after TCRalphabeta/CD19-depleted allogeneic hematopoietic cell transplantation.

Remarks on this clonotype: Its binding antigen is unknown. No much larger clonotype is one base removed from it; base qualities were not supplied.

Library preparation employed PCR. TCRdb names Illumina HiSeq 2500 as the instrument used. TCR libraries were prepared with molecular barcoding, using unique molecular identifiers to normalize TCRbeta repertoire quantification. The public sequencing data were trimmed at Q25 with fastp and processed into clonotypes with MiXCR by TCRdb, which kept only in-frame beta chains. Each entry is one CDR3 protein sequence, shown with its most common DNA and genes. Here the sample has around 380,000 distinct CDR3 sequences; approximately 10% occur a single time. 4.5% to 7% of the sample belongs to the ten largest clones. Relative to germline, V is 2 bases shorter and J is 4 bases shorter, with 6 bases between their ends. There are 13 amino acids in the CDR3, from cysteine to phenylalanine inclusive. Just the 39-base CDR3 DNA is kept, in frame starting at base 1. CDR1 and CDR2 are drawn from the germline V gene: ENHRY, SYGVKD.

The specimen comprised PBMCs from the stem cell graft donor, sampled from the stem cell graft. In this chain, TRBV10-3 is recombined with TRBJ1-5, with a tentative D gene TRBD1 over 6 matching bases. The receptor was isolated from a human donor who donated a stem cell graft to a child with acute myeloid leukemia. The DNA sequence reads TGTGCCATCAGTGAGGGACAGAATCAGCCCCAGCATTTT. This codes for CAISEGQNQPQHF.